This T cell receptor beta chain was documented in a study of shared clonotypes between healthy human individuals. The table lists this clone with a few counts. Germline V gene sequence: CDR1 SQVTM, CDR2 ANQGSEA. The CDR3 spans 12 residues. V lost 4 bases, J lost 5 bases, and 12 bases lay in between. Some clones are missing from TCRdb's copy, which holds only in-frame ones; the method was immunoSEQ multiplex PCR. The sample lists roughly 520,000 clones, roughly 95% occurring once. The J gene is TRBJ2-7, the V gene TRBV29-1; D not certain. The receptor comes from a woman aged 25-40 years in good health. The sequencing sample was made of naive CD4+ T cells sorted from blood. Subset defined: CD45RA+ positively selected. CDR3 nucleotide sequence: TGCAGCGTTGTTAGTCATGGGCACGAGCAGTACTTC. It specifies CSVVSHGHEQYF.